This TCR beta chain was identified during a study of blood T cell repertoires in COVID-19. In the source study's methods: Quantification of nucleated cells was approximated via reference gene primer amplification. Clones were read by immunoSEQ multiplex PCR, and TCRdb kept only the in-frame ones, dropping some. The DNA was the basis for D and trimming; V, J and clone size are from that table. The sample has some 80,000 clones; about 85% are singletons. Followed over time, Seattle patients had been enrolled while infection was active. J gave up 7 bases and V 3 bases, and 7 bases lay outside the gene matches. Germline lookup yields CDR1 SNHLY and CDR2 FYNNEI. This CDR3 is 15 amino acids long.

The rearrangement joins TRBV2 to TRBJ2-1; 9 bases fit TRBD2. Specimen: peripheral blood. This sequence originates from a man between 60 and 75 years old with COVID-19, enrolled during active disease. The CDR3: CASSEPSGAGNEQFF. The DNA for the CDR3 is TGTGCCAGCAGTGAGCCTAGCGGGGCAGGGAATGAGCAGTTCTTC.